This TCR beta chain was found in a study of response to subunit inactivated influenza vaccine. In TCRdb, the RT-PCR reads were re-called with MiXCR into one record per CDR3 protein. The sample holds roughly 290,000 distinct CDR3 sequences, around a fifth seen once. Trimming removed 3 bases from V and 5 bases from J; junction bases left unmatched: 3. Per the germline V gene, CDR1 is SGHDT and CDR2 is YYEEEE. The CDR3 runs to 13 residues. Study-level results: T cells newly recruited by each seasonal influenza vaccination are few, the authors suggested.

A remark on this clonotype: The antigen remains unidentified.

Sequenced here: PBMCs from blood, sampled less than 22 months after vaccination. The receptor was isolated from a man aged 45-69 years who received an inactivated influenza vaccine. The chain has TRBV5-6 and TRBJ2-3, with 7 bases aligning to TRBD2. The CDR3 nucleotides are TGTGCCAGCAGCTGGGCGGGGGAAGATACGCAGTATTTT. This codes for CASSWAGEDTQYF.